These 6 T cell receptor beta chains came from one sample sequenced in a study of T cell responses to AZD1222 COVID-19 vaccine. Profiling relied on immunoSEQ multiplex PCR, and the TCRdb table lists in-frame clones only, not all of them. The table has around 96,000 clones, 85% to 90% seen once. The source was peripheral blood, collected 28 days after the second AZD1222 dose. These receptor sequences come from an adult who received the AZD1222 COVID-19 vaccine.

The chain links TRBV4-3 to TRBJ2-2; D gene uncertain. Between the trimmed V and J ends, which lost 5 bases and 3 bases, there was a span of 10 bases. CDR1 and CDR2 from the germline V gene are LGHNA and YSLEER. This CDR3 has 14 residues. The CDR3 nucleotides are TGCGCCAGCAGCTTATTAACTTACACCGGGGAGCTGTTTTTT. Protein product: CASSLLTYTGELFF.

This chain links TRBV30 with TRBJ2-7; the D gene could be TRBD1 or TRBD2 (5 bases each). The V gene's germline CDR1 is GTSNPN and CDR2 SVGIG (reference sequence). The CDR3 extends over 13 amino acids. Trimming left V 2 bases short and J 4 bases short, with 12 bases between. The CDR3 coding sequence is TGTGCCTGGAGTCACATTGGGGGTTACGAGCAGTACTTC. Protein sequence: CAWSHIGGYEQYF.

The chain links TRBV14 to TRBJ1-2; 11 bases map to TRBD1. After removal of 4 bases from V and 4 bases from J, the junction contained 5 bases not matched to a gene. CDR3 length: 15 amino acids. CDR1 is SGHDN, CDR2 FVKESK, per germline. The CDR3 region is CASSPRTGGLYGYTF. For the CDR3, the DNA is TGTGCCAGCAGCCCACGGACAGGGGGCCTCTATGGCTACACCTTC.

This chain uses TRBV6-2 or TRBV6-3 with TRBJ2-7; 7 positions agree with TRBD2. Germline V gene lookup returns CDR1 MNHEY and CDR2 SVGEGT. Trimming took 6 bases from V and 1 from J; bases not matched to a gene: 6. The CDR3 loop spans 14 amino acids. The CDR3 region is CASSPWGGSYEQYF. The CDR3 DNA follows: TGTGCCAGCAGCCCGTGGGGGGGTTCCTACGAGCAGTACTTC.

V is TRBV5-3 and J is TRBJ2-4; 7 nucleotides match TRBD1. TRBV5-3 is noted as an ORF with a role that remains uncertain. This CDR3 has 16 residues. Trimming took 8 bases from V and 3 from J; bases not matched to a gene: 14. The chain's CDR3 is CARIGGLATYKNIQYF. CDR3 coding DNA: TGTGCCAGGATAGGGGGCCTAGCTACCTACAAAAACATTCAGTACTTC.

The rearrangement uses TRBV5-6 and TRBJ2-1; 11 positions agree with TRBD2. Trimming cost V 4 bases and J 4 bases; bases outside gene matches: 1. The CDR3 sequence is 14 residues long. Germline V gives CDR1 SGHDT, CDR2 YYEEEE. CDR3 nucleotide sequence: TGTGCCAGCAGCGGGACTAGCGGATACAATGAGCAGTTCTTC. Residues: CASSGTSGYNEQFF.